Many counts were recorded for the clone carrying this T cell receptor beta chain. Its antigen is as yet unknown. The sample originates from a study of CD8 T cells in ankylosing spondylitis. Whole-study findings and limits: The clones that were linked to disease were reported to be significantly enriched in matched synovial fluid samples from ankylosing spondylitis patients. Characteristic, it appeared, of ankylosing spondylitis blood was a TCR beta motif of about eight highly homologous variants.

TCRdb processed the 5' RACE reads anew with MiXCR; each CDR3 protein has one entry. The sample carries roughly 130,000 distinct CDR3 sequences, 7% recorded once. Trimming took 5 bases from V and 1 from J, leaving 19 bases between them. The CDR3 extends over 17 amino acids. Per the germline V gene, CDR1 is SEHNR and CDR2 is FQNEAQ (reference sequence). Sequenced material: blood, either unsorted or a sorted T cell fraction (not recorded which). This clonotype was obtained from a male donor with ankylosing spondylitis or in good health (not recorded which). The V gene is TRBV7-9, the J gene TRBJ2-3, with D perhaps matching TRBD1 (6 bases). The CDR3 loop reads CASSPYRNREGTDTQYF. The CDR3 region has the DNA TGTGCCAGCAGCCCCTACCGAAACAGGGAAGGCACAGATACGCAGTATTTT.